This TCR beta chain emerged from a study of shared clonotypes between healthy human individuals. Overall study context: For every donor, three CD4 naive, three CD4 memory, two CD8 naive and one CD8 memory plates were used.

With V trimmed by 4 bases and J by 3 bases, 17 bases remained unmatched. CDR1 SGHDT and CDR2 YYEEEE come from the germline V gene. The length of the CDR3 is 18 residues. Original processing notes: Junction-only immunoSEQ data arrived without quality scores, meaning filtering differed. Profiling relied on immunoSEQ multiplex PCR, and the TCRdb table lists in-frame clones only, not all of them. The DNA gave D and trimming, while V, J and clone size come from that table. The data show about 2,100,000 clones, about 93% seen once. General study points: Having only a few donors restricted how much genetic and exposure-history diversity was captured.

As defined, naive CD8 cells were CD45RO-negative and positively selected for CCR7, with terminally differentiated effector memory CD45RA+ cells excluded. Worth noting for this clone: As yet, its antigen is unknown.

The sequencing input was naive CD8+ T cells from PBMCs. This chain links TRBV5-6 with TRBJ2-7, with TRBD2 identical over 9 bases. The receptor comes from a man between 18 and 35 years old in good health. Some clones in this sample may be carry-over from other donors' samples. The DNA for the CDR3 is TGTGCCAGCAGCGTCTATTGGGGGCTAGCGGGACTAGACTACGAGCAGTACTTC. It yields the protein CASSVYWGLAGLDYEQYF.